What follows are 27 T cell receptor beta chains derived from one specimen sequenced in a study of T cell changes during pregnancy in multiple sclerosis. Produced via immunoSEQ multiplex PCR; TCRdb's table is partial and in-frame only. This table holds 100,000 or so clones, about 93% found once. The source was peripheral blood, collected in the first trimester of pregnancy. All receptors come from a female donor with multiple sclerosis, enrolled in a pregnancy study.

The chain's CDR3 is CASGGIRPVGGYNEQFF. CDR3 nucleotide sequence: TGTGCCAGCGGCGGGATCAGGCCGGTCGGGGGGTACAATGAGCAGTTCTTC. The V call is TRBV9, the J call TRBJ2-1, with 7 bases matching TRBD2. V shed 7 bases, J shed 4 bases, and the junction held 17 bases outside the gene matches. This CDR3 is built from 17 residues. Per the germline V gene, CDR1 is SGDLS and CDR2 is YYNGEE.

The chain links TRBV15 to TRBJ2-1; 7 positions match TRBD1. The CDR3 runs 16 residues. Germline values: CDR1 LNHNV, CDR2 YYDKDF (reference sequence). The junction had 5 bases not matched to a gene; V was cut back by 3 bases and J by 0 bases. The CDR3 sequence is CATSRNAGGSYNEQFF. Written as DNA, the CDR3 is TGTGCCACCAGCAGGAATGCAGGGGGCTCCTACAATGAGCAGTTCTTC.

The V call is TRBV15, the J call TRBJ2-3; 14 nucleotides match TRBD2. This CDR3 is 20 amino acids long. From germline, CDR1 is LNHNV and CDR2 YYDKDF (reference sequence). Trimming cost V 1 base and J 0 bases; bases outside gene matches: 9. CDR3 in DNA: TGTGCCACCAGCAGAGGGCCCGGGACTAGCGGGGGTCACAGCACAGATACGCAGTATTTT. This codes for CATSRGPGTSGGHSTDTQYF. Full variable domain (remainder filled in from reference TRBV15 and TRBJ2-3): DAMVIQNPRYQVTQFGKPVTLSCSQTLNHNVMYWYQQKSSQAPKLLFHYYDKDFNNEADTPDNFQSRRPNTSFCFLDIRSPGLGDTAMYLCATSRGPGTSGGHSTDTQYFGPGTRLTVL.

This rearrangement joins TRBV14 to TRBJ2-3; the D gene is possibly TRBD1 (5 bases). The length of the CDR3 is 15 residues. V was clipped by 0 bases and J by 7 bases, with 14 bases between them. Germline assignment: CDR1 SGHDN and CDR2 FVKESK. CDR3 sequence reads: CASSQDLQGFHTQYF. The CDR3 nucleotides are TGTGCCAGCAGCCAAGATCTTCAGGGTTTTCATACGCAGTATTTT.

This rearrangement joins TRBV4-2 to TRBJ2-5; 13 bases match TRBD2. Germline V lookup: CDR1 LGHNA, CDR2 YNFKEQ. The V segment lost 3 bases and the J segment 5 bases; nucleotides outside the gene matches: 9. The CDR3 is 17 residues long. CDR3 in amino acids: CASSQGTSGEVRETQYF. CDR3 DNA: TGTGCCAGCAGCCAGGGGACTAGCGGGGAGGTTAGGGAGACCCAGTACTTC.

The V call is TRBV12-5, the J call TRBJ1-3; 11 positions agree with TRBD1. Germline V gives CDR1 LGHNT, CDR2 FRNRAP. The V gene end was trimmed by 6 bases and the J gene end by 6 bases; junction bases not matched to a gene: 7. This CDR3 is 15 amino acids long. The CDR3 nucleotides read TGTGCTAGTGGCCAGCCGGGACAGGGGGTAAACACCATATATTTT. This encodes CASGQPGQGVNTIYF.

The chain has TRBV19 and TRBJ2-1; 9 bases fit TRBD2. Germline V gene sequence: CDR1 LNHDA, CDR2 SQIVND (reference sequence). CDR3 size: 16 residues. Losses at the gene ends were 3 bases for V and 10 bases for J; bases not matched to a gene: 13. CDR3 coding DNA: TGTGCCAGTAGTATCATGATAGCGGGGGAGGACTCGGAGCAGTTCTTC. It codes for CASSIMIAGEDSEQFF.

The CDR3 coding sequence is TGTGCCAGCAGTGATGCTAGCCAGTATTTT. It encodes CASSDASQYF. This chain connects TRBV2 to TRBJ2-3; D perhaps matches TRBD2 (5 bases). V lost 3 bases and J lost 12, with 7 bases in between. The CDR3 is made up of 10 amino acids. The germline CDR1 and CDR2 sequences are SNHLY and FYNNEI.

This chain connects TRBV13 to TRBJ2-3; D is possibly TRBD1 (6 bases). This CDR3 has 14 residues. Germline-derived CDR1 and CDR2 are PRHDT and FYEKMQ (reference sequence). Trimming cost V 0 bases and J 3 bases, with 7 bases left between them. CDR3 DNA: TGTGCCAGCAGCTTAGGCAGGGGAACAGATACGCAGTATTTT. It is translated as CASSLGRGTDTQYF. Combining the CDR3 with reference TRBV13 and TRBJ2-3 gives the whole variable domain AAGVIQSPRHLIKEKRETATLKCYPIPRHDTVYWYQQGPGQDPQFLISFYEKMQSDKGSIPDRFSAQQFSDYHSELNMSSLELGDSALYFCASSLGRGTDTQYFGPGTRLTVL.

The chain uses TRBV7-3 and TRBJ1-5; D gene ambiguous. The CDR3 is 13 amino acids. Germline V gene lookup returns CDR1 SGHTA and CDR2 FQGTGA. The V end was cut by 4 bases, the J end by 4 bases, with 8 bases between. CDR3 region: CASSSSVNQPQHF. The CDR3 nucleotides are TGTGCCAGCAGCTCCTCAGTGAATCAGCCCCAGCATTTT.

The chain employs TRBV23-1 and TRBJ1-5, with 8 nucleotides matching TRBD1. TRBV23-1 is an ORF, and what it does is uncertain. The CDR3 has 15 residues. J lost 6 bases, V lost 2 bases, and 6 bases had no gene match. CDR3 bases: TGCGCCAGCAGTCAAAGACGCCAGGGGGCTCAGCCCCAGCATTTT. This codes for CASSQRRQGAQPQHF.

The chain combines TRBV4-1 with TRBJ2-5, with D perhaps TRBD1 (6 bases). CDR1 is MGHRA and CDR2 is YSYEKL in the germline V gene. The length of the CDR3 is 18 residues. Trimming shortened V by 1 base and J by 3 bases, and 21 bases separated the two germline ends. The CDR3 sequence is CASSQVVATGRKKETQYF. CDR3 DNA: TGCGCCAGCAGCCAAGTAGTTGCGACAGGAAGAAAAAAAGAGACCCAGTACTTC.

This clone was detected only once. V gene TRBV7-9 combines with J gene TRBJ1-3; 9 bases line up with TRBD1. Germline V gene sequence: CDR1 SEHNR, CDR2 FQNEAQ (reference sequence). The CDR3 is made up of 15 amino acids. J gave up 4 bases and V 6 bases, and 7 bases lay outside the gene matches. The CDR3 is CASSSTGGIGNTIYF. In DNA, the CDR3 is TGTGCCAGCAGTTCCACAGGGGGCATCGGAAACACCATATATTTT.

This sequence joins TRBV5-4 and TRBJ2-7; 8 nucleotides match TRBD1. V shed 4 bases and J 1 base; nucleotides not matched to a gene: 7. The CDR3 is made up of 15 amino acids. Germline lookup yields CDR1 SGHNT and CDR2 YYREEE (reference sequence). The CDR3 DNA reads as TGTGCCAGCAGCCGAAAGACAGGGGCGTCCTACGAGCAGTACTTC. This translates into CASSRKTGASYEQYF.

This chain uses TRBV29-1 with TRBJ2-1; possibly TRBD2 for D (5 bases). The V gene's germline CDR1 is SQVTM and CDR2 ANQGSEA. The CDR3 consists of 15 residues. Trimming pared 3 bases from V and 1 base from J, leaving 13 bases between. CDR3 nucleotides: TGCAGCGTTGAGGCCCTAGCCGGATCCTACAATGAGCAGTTCTTC. Translation: CSVEALAGSYNEQFF.

V and J are TRBV5-4 and TRBJ1-1; D remains ambiguous. The V end was cut by 4 bases, the J end by 2 bases, with 15 bases between. The V gene's germline CDR1 is SGHNT and CDR2 YYREEE (reference sequence). CDR3 length: 15 residues. In DNA, the CDR3 is TGTGCCAGCAGCCCCCGGGGTGATCCAAACACTGAAGCTTTCTTT. Its translation is CASSPRGDPNTEAFF.

The CDR3 nucleotides read TGTGCCAGCAGCTTTACCGGTTCTGGAAACACCATATATTTT. Protein: CASSFTGSGNTIYF. V gene TRBV5-6 combines with J gene TRBJ1-3; D is uncertain. The V gene lost 2 bases and the J gene lost 1 base, with 7 bases spanning the gap. The CDR3 consists of 14 residues. The V gene's germline CDR1 is SGHDT and CDR2 YYEEEE.

This clone was counted only a few times. The chain has TRBV5-5 and TRBJ1-1; D remains unclear. CDR1 is SGHKS and CDR2 is YYEKEE in the germline V gene (reference sequence). The CDR3 length is 14 residues. The V gene lost 2 bases and the J gene lost 1 base, with 9 bases spanning the gap. The CDR3 DNA reads as TGTGCCAGCAGCTTTCTGGACTGGAACACTGAAGCTTTCTTT. This sequence encodes CASSFLDWNTEAFF.

This chain joins TRBV5-4 and TRBJ1-1; D gene unclear. CDR3 length: 13 residues. CDR1 is SGHNT and CDR2 is YYREEE in the germline V gene (reference sequence). The germline V and J ends were trimmed by 5 bases and 3 bases, with 11 bases remaining between them. The CDR3, as DNA: TGTGCCAGCAGATCCCGGGGATACACTGAAGCTTTCTTT. Protein: CASRSRGYTEAFF.

The chain links TRBV7-2 to TRBJ2-3; 10 bases are shared with TRBD2. This CDR3 comprises 15 residues. The J segment lost 7 bases and the V segment lost 6 bases, leaving 10 bases of the junction unmatched. Germline CDR1 reads SGHTA; CDR2 reads FQGNSA. The CDR3 loop reads CASRQAGGTRNTQYF. CDR3 DNA: TGTGCCAGCAGACAAGCGGGGGGGACGAGGAATACGCAGTATTTT.

CDR3 bases: TGTGCCATCAGTCTCTCCGGGACTAGCACACACGAGCAGTACTTC. It encodes CAISLSGTSTHEQYF. The chain has TRBV10-3 and TRBJ2-7; 9 bases align to TRBD2. J was trimmed by 5 bases and V by 5 bases; bases with no gene match: 10. There are 15 residues in the CDR3. The germline V gene has CDR1 ENHRY and CDR2 SYGVKD.

The chain couples TRBV9 to TRBJ1-3; D is unclear. CDR3 length: 17 residues. CDR1 is SGDLS and CDR2 is YYNGEE in the germline V gene. V dropped 2 bases and J dropped 0 bases, with 15 bases sitting between them. In DNA, the CDR3 is TGTGCCAGCAGCGTCCGGGGTTCCCTCAGCTCTGGAAACACCATATATTTT. This sequence encodes CASSVRGSLSSGNTIYF. Filled out from reference TRBV9 and TRBJ1-3, the complete variable domain reads DSGVTQTPKHLITATGQRVTLRCSPRSGDLSVYWYQQSLDQGLQFLIQYYNGEERAKGNILERFSAQQFPDLHSELNLSSLELGDSALYFCASSVRGSLSSGNTIYFGEGSWLTVV.

The chain recombines TRBV2 with TRBJ2-5; 7 bases align to TRBD1. CDR1 and CDR2 from the germline V gene are SNHLY and FYNNEI. The CDR3 loop spans 15 amino acids. Trimming cost V 6 bases and J 1 base; bases outside gene matches: 8. CDR3 nucleotide sequence: TGTGCCAGCAGGAGGGGGCAGCAGGCCCAAGAGACCCAGTACTTC. It is translated as CASRRGQQAQETQYF.

The rearrangement joins TRBV4-2 to TRBJ1-1; TRBD1 might be the D (6 bases). Germline-derived CDR1 and CDR2 are LGHNA and YNFKEQ. V dropped 0 bases and J dropped 2 bases, with 19 bases sitting between them. This CDR3 is built from 18 residues. CDR3 bases: TGTGCCAGCAGCCAAGATACCCTCGGCCTAGGGGGAAACACTGAAGCTTTCTTT. Protein product: CASSQDTLGLGGNTEAFF.

This clone appeared once. The chain combines TRBV14 with TRBJ1-2; D is unclear. The CDR3 runs 16 residues. Germline lookup yields CDR1 SGHDN and CDR2 FVKESK. V lost 1 base and J 1 base, leaving 13 bases between the germline ends. The CDR3, as DNA: TGTGCCAGCAGCCAAGGACTATGGAGTTTTAACTATGGCTACACCTTC. Translating it yields CASSQGLWSFNYGYTF.

This chain joins TRBV5-4 and TRBJ2-2; TRBD2 matches 7 bases. CDR1 and CDR2 (germline): SGHNT, YYREEE (reference sequence). V lost 1 base and J lost 2; bases outside the gene matches: 8. The CDR3 runs 17 residues. For the CDR3, the DNA is TGTGCCAGCAGCTTGCCCCCTAGCGGTTCTAACACCGGGGAGCTGTTTTTT. Its translation: CASSLPPSGSNTGELFF. The whole variable domain, filled in from reference TRBV5-4 and TRBJ2-2, reads ETGVTQSPTHLIKTRGQQVTLRCSSQSGHNTVSWYQQALGQGPQFIFQYYREEENGRGNFPPRFSGLQFPNYSSELNVNALELDDSALYLCASSLPPSGSNTGELFFGEGSRLTVL.

Here the CDR3 DNA reads TGTGCCAGCAGTTGGACAGGGGGGAATGAAAAACTGTTTTTT. This codes for CASSWTGGNEKLFF. The chain links TRBV5-5 to TRBJ1-4, with 10 bases fitting TRBD1. Per germline, CDR1 SGHKS and CDR2 YYEKEE (reference sequence). The CDR3 is 14 amino acids. The trim removed 5 bases at V and 5 bases at J, leaving 3 bases unmatched.